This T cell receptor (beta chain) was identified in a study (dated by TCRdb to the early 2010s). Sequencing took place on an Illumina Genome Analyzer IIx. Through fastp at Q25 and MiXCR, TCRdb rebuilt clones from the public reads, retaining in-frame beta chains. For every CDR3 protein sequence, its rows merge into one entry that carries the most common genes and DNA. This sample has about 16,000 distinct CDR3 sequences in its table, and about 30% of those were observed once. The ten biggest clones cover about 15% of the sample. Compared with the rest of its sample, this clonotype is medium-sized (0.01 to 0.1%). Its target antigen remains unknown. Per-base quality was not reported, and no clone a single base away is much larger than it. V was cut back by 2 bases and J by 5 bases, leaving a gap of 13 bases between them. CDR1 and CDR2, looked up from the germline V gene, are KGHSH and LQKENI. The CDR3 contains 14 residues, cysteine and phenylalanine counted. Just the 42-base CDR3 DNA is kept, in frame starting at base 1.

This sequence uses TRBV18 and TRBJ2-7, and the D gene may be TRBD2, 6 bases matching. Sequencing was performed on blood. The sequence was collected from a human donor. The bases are TGTGCCAGCTCACCAACCGGGGGTACGGACGAGCAGTACTTC. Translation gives CASSPTGGTDEQYF.